The 21 T cell receptor beta chains below come from one sample, sequenced in a study of T cell changes during pregnancy in multiple sclerosis. Generated by immunoSEQ multiplex PCR, the TCRdb table keeps only in-frame clones and is missing some. Here the sample spans 25,000 to 35,000 clones, 85% to 90% being singletons. Sequenced here: CD8+ T cells from peripheral blood mononuclear cells, sampled in the second trimester of pregnancy. The receptors here all came from a female donor with multiple sclerosis, enrolled in a pregnancy study.

This clone has only a few counts. The gene calls are TRBV9 and TRBJ1-1; D remains ambiguous. Trimming took off 0 bases at V and 3 bases at J, with 12 bases between the two ends. Germline assignment: CDR1 SGDLS and CDR2 YYNGEE. The CDR3 has 15 residues. The CDR3 reads CASSVGDTIDTEAFF. Written as DNA, the CDR3 is TGTGCCAGCAGCGTAGGTGATACGATAGACACTGAAGCTTTCTTT.

V and J are TRBV2 and TRBJ2-3; 11 bases line up with TRBD2. Per the germline V gene, CDR1 is SNHLY and CDR2 is FYNNEI. Losses at the gene ends were 8 bases for V and 6 bases for J; bases not matched to a gene: 7. The CDR3 is made up of 14 amino acids. CDR3 in amino acids: CASGIAGGPDTQYF. CDR3 nucleotide sequence: TGTGCCAGCGGAATAGCGGGGGGGCCGGATACGCAGTATTTT. The complete variable domain, with remaining parts taken from reference TRBV2 and TRBJ2-3, reads EPEVTQTPSHQVTQMGQEVILRCVPISNHLYFYWYRQILGQKVEFLVSFYNNEISEKSEIFDDQFSVERPDGSNFTLKIRSTKLEDSAMYFCASGIAGGPDTQYFGPGTRLTVL.

The chain is built from TRBV9 and TRBJ1-2, with TRBD1 identical over 9 bases. The CDR3 runs to 15 residues. Germline V gene sequence: CDR1 SGDLS, CDR2 YYNGEE. V was pared by 4 bases and J by 6 bases, with 10 bases of the junction left unmatched. CDR3 in amino acids: CASSLGTGQSHGYTF. In DNA form, the CDR3 reads TGTGCCAGCAGCCTGGGGACAGGGCAAAGCCATGGCTACACCTTC.

The rearrangement links TRBV18 to TRBJ2-5; 8 bases match TRBD1. Trimming removed 7 bases from V and 7 bases from J; junction bases left unmatched: 14. This CDR3 has 15 amino acids. Germline V lookup: CDR1 KGHSH, CDR2 LQKENI. The CDR3 sequence: CASLTRTGIGGTQYF. The CDR3 DNA follows: TGTGCCAGCTTAACCCGGACAGGGATCGGAGGGACCCAGTACTTC. Complete variable domain (other parts from reference TRBV18 and TRBJ2-5): NAGVMQNPRHLVRRRGQEARLRCSPMKGHSHVYWYRQLPEEGLKFMVYLQKENIIDESGMPKERFSAEFPKEGPSILRIQQVVRGDSAAYFCASLTRTGIGGTQYFGPGTRLLVL.

The genes are TRBV6-1 and TRBJ1-5, with D hard to call. With 0 bases removed from V and 7 bases from J, the gap between germline ends came to 13 bases. CDR1 and CDR2 (germline): MNHNS, SASEGT. CDR3 length equals 15 residues. CDR3 region: CASSEAPGIGQPQHF. Here the CDR3 DNA reads TGTGCCAGCAGTGAAGCCCCGGGGATCGGACAGCCCCAGCATTTT.

The gene calls are TRBV9 and TRBJ1-1; TRBD1 matches at 7 bases. Germline assignment: CDR1 SGDLS and CDR2 YYNGEE. The CDR3 is made up of 15 amino acids. V shed 1 base, J shed 3 bases, and the junction held 6 bases outside the gene matches. The CDR3 DNA sequence: TGTGCCAGCAGCGTAAAATGGGACAGCTACACTGAAGCTTTCTTT. As protein: CASSVKWDSYTEAFF.

The V and J genes are TRBV4-2 and TRBJ2-7, with D possibly being TRBD1 (6 bases). Germline CDR1 and CDR2: LGHNA and YNFKEQ. CDR3 length: 15 amino acids. Deletions cut 0 bases from V and 4 bases from J, with 13 bases between. The CDR3 spells CASSQEAGTPYEQYF. The CDR3 DNA sequence: TGTGCCAGCAGCCAAGAGGCCGGGACACCTTACGAGCAGTACTTC.

The chain has TRBV27 and TRBJ1-4, with a tentative D call TRBD1 (5 bases). Trimming took 3 bases from V and 7 from J, leaving 9 bases between them. This CDR3 contains 13 residues. The germline gives CDR1 MNHEY, CDR2 SMNVEV (reference sequence). The CDR3 here is CASSLPRGEKLFF. CDR3 sequence (DNA): TGTGCCAGCAGTTTGCCAAGGGGTGAAAAACTGTTTTTT.

The rearrangement links TRBV10-1 to TRBJ2-1; 12 nucleotides line up with TRBD2. The CDR3 is 16 amino acids. The V gene's germline CDR1 is WNHNN and CDR2 SYGVQD (reference sequence). Germline trimming cut 4 bases from V and 1 base from J; bases unmatched to any gene: 2. This CDR3 is CASSGLAGVSYNEQFF. The CDR3 DNA follows: TGCGCCAGCAGTGGACTAGCGGGAGTATCCTACAATGAGCAGTTCTTC.

This CDR3 reads CASSLGDRVSYTF. CDR3 DNA sequence: TGTGCCAGCAGCTTAGGCGACAGGGTCAGCTACACCTTC. The chain recombines TRBV7-3 with TRBJ1-2, with 7 bases lining up with TRBD1. From germline, CDR1 is SGHTA and CDR2 FQGTGA. The CDR3 sequence is 13 residues long. The J segment lost 9 bases and the V segment lost 2 bases, leaving 6 bases of the junction unmatched.

This rearrangement joins TRBV2 to TRBJ2-7; TRBD1 is a possible D gene (6 bases). This CDR3 is 15 amino acids long. Trimming removed 1 base at V and 3 bases at J, with 13 bases between. The germline V gene encodes CDR1 SNHLY and CDR2 FYNNEI. As DNA, the CDR3 is TGTGCCAGCAGTGAAGAATTCAGGGGTAGCTACGAGCAGTACTTC. Translation: CASSEEFRGSYEQYF. The whole variable domain, remainder taken from reference TRBV2 and TRBJ2-7, is EPEVTQTPSHQVTQMGQEVILRCVPISNHLYFYWYRQILGQKVEFLVSFYNNEISEKSEIFDDQFSVERPDGSNFTLKIRSTKLEDSAMYFCASSEEFRGSYEQYFGPGTRLTVT.

The chain is built from TRBV7-3 and TRBJ2-7, with D maybe TRBD2 (6 bases). CDR3 length: 14 amino acids. The germline CDR1 and CDR2 sequences are SGHTA and FQGTGA. V lost 0 bases and J lost 5, with 11 bases in between. CDR3 protein: CASSLTGGGDEQYF. In DNA form, the CDR3 reads TGTGCCAGCAGCTTAACCGGGGGAGGCGACGAGCAGTACTTC.

This sequence joins TRBV5-1 and TRBJ2-7; D is unclear. Looked up from germline, CDR1 is SGHRS and CDR2 is YFSETQ. V was clipped by 5 bases and J by 3 bases, with 15 bases between them. The CDR3 runs to 14 residues. The CDR3 spells CASRPLAFDYEQYF. The CDR3 coding sequence is TGCGCCAGCAGACCATTGGCCTTCGACTACGAGCAGTACTTC.

The gene calls are TRBV7-9 and TRBJ2-1; no clear D gene. Germline CDR1 SEHNR, CDR2 FQNEAQ (reference sequence). This CDR3 has 11 residues. The germline V and J ends were trimmed by 4 bases and 10 bases, with 8 bases remaining between them. CDR3 amino acids: CASSSPPEQFF. The CDR3, as DNA: TGTGCCAGCAGCTCCCCCCCGGAGCAGTTCTTC.

The chain has TRBV7-8 and TRBJ2-1; tentatively, D is TRBD2 (5 bases). The germline V gene encodes CDR1 SGHVS and CDR2 FQNEAQ. V was pared by 2 bases and J by 0 bases, with 8 bases between. The CDR3 covers 15 residues. The CDR3 DNA follows: TGTGCCAGCAGCTTACGGGGAGTCTCCTACAATGAGCAGTTCTTC. Residues: CASSLRGVSYNEQFF.

The chain employs TRBV6-1 and TRBJ2-1; D is unresolved. Germline V gene lookup returns CDR1 MNHNS and CDR2 SASEGT. Trimming removed 3 bases from V and 6 bases from J, with 6 bases in between. The CDR3 spans 12 residues. CDR3 coding DNA: TGTGCCAGCAGTGACTGGCTCAATGAGCAGTTCTTC. Protein product: CASSDWLNEQFF.

The V and J genes are TRBV4-1 and TRBJ2-1; D perhaps matches TRBD2 (5 bases). The V and J ends lost 3 bases and 6 bases respectively, with 18 bases between them. Germline V gene lookup returns CDR1 MGHRA and CDR2 YSYEKL. This CDR3 is built from 16 residues. The CDR3 coding sequence is TGCGCCAGCAGCCATCTTTGGACTTCTCGGAGCAATGAGCAGTTCTTC. This gives the protein CASSHLWTSRSNEQFF.

The chain combines TRBV11-2 with TRBJ2-2; D perhaps matches TRBD1 (8 bases). Germline CDR1 and CDR2: SGHAT and FQNNGV. Trimming removed 5 bases at V and 9 bases at J, with 22 bases between. The CDR3 extends over 16 amino acids. CDR3 DNA sequence: TGTGCCAGCAGCCCTAGGGAGGGACAGGCCGTGAGGGAGCTGTTTTTT. Translation gives CASSPREGQAVRELFF.

The chain is built from TRBV2 and TRBJ2-1, with TRBD2 identical over 11 bases. Germline CDR1 SNHLY, CDR2 FYNNEI. Trimming took 6 bases from V and 13 from J; bases not matched to a gene: 5. The CDR3 sequence is 12 residues long. CDR3 in DNA: TGTGCCAGCAGGGGGACTAGCGGCGTTCAGTTCTTC. It yields the protein CASRGTSGVQFF.

The chain is built from TRBV4-2 and TRBJ1-5, with a weak D call TRBD1 (5 bases). The V end lost 2 bases, the J end lost 1 base, and 15 bases lay between the germline ends. Germline assignment: CDR1 LGHNA and CDR2 YNFKEQ. The CDR3 loop spans 17 amino acids. CDR3 nucleotide sequence: TGTGCCAGCAGCCAACGAGGAGACAGTCTAAGCAATCAGCCCCAGCATTTT. The encoded protein is CASSQRGDSLSNQPQHF.

The chain is built from TRBV27 and TRBJ2-5; weak D call: TRBD2 (5 bases). V lost 5 bases, J lost 4 bases, and 11 bases lay in between. The CDR3 is made up of 13 amino acids. Germline CDR1 reads MNHEY; CDR2 reads SMNVEV (reference sequence). For the CDR3, the DNA is TGTGCCAGCAGTCCTACTAGACGAGAGACCCAGTACTTC. Encoded protein: CASSPTRRETQYF.